A single sample is the source of the 22 T cell receptor beta chains below, sequenced in a study of T cell responses to AZD1222 COVID-19 vaccine. TCRdb's copy holds only in-frame clones and misses some; the assay was immunoSEQ multiplex PCR. The sample records around 140,000 clones, over 75% being singletons. The sample in question was peripheral blood, obtained 28 days after the second dose of the MenACWY control vaccine. These receptors all stem from an adult who received the MenACWY meningococcal vaccine as a control.

This clone was picked up a small number of times. The chain links TRBV9 to TRBJ2-2; 9 bases are shared with TRBD1. Germline V gives CDR1 SGDLS, CDR2 YYNGEE. V shed 4 bases, J shed 0 bases, and the junction held 4 bases outside the gene matches. The CDR3 runs 16 residues. The CDR3 bases are TGTGCCAGCAGCCCAGGGACAGGGCCGAACACCGGGGAGCTGTTTTTT. It codes for CASSPGTGPNTGELFF.

Concerning this clone: Likely a read error: the CDR3 ends without its conserved phenylalanine or tryptophan. The V gene is TRBV4-3, the J gene TRBJ1-2; tentatively, D is TRBD1 (6 bases). CDR3 length: 16 amino acids. With 0 bases removed from V and 8 bases from J, the gap between germline ends came to 19 bases. Germline assignment: CDR1 LGHNA and CDR2 YSLEER. The CDR3 sequence: CASSQDRGGGIGGYTL. The CDR3 nucleotides are TGCGCCAGCAGCCAAGATCGTGGAGGGGGAATAGGGGGCTACACCCTC.

The rearrangement links TRBV7-6 to TRBJ1-3; D not resolved. V was cut by 7 bases and J by 0 bases, with 10 bases left in between. The CDR3 extends over 14 amino acids. CDR1 and CDR2 from the germline V gene are SGHVS and FNYEAQ. The CDR3, as DNA: TGTGCCAGCACCCCCTCCTCCTCTGGAAACACCATATATTTT. This codes for CASTPSSSGNTIYF.

The J gene is TRBJ2-2, the V gene TRBV19; no definite D call. In germline, CDR1 is LNHDA, CDR2 SQIVND (reference sequence). The CDR3 is 15 residues long. Between the trimmed V and J ends, which lost 3 bases and 4 bases, there was a span of 12 bases. The CDR3 sequence is CASSMAAKSTGELFF. DNA for the CDR3: TGTGCCAGTAGTATGGCCGCTAAGAGCACCGGGGAGCTGTTTTTT. Drawing the rest from reference TRBV19 and TRBJ2-2, the complete variable domain is DGGITQSPKYLFRKEGQNVTLSCEQNLNHDAMYWYRQDPGQGLRLIYYSQIVNDFQKGDIAEGYSVSREKKESFPLTVTSAQKNPTAFYLCASSMAAKSTGELFFGEGSRLTVL.

This chain connects TRBV7-2 to TRBJ2-1; 10 bases are a match to TRBD2. The germline V gene has CDR1 SGHTA and CDR2 FQGNSA. The junction had 13 bases not matched to a gene; V was cut back by 5 bases and J by 6 bases. The CDR3 runs 17 residues. The DNA for the CDR3 is TGTGCCAGCAGCACTCAAGGAAGGAGCGGGAGGGGCAATGAGCAGTTCTTC. This sequence encodes CASSTQGRSGRGNEQFF.

This clone was seen a handful of times. V is TRBV5-1 and J is TRBJ1-2; the D gene is possibly TRBD1 (5 bases). Germline assignment: CDR1 SGHRS and CDR2 YFSETQ. This CDR3 has 14 amino acids. Trimming took off 0 bases at V and 4 bases at J, with 10 bases between the two ends. The CDR3, as DNA: TGCGCCAGCAGCTTGGAACGGGGGTCCTATGGCTACACCTTC. Translating it yields CASSLERGSYGYTF.

The chain recombines TRBV11-3 with TRBJ2-5; D is undetermined. The germline CDR1 and CDR2 sequences are SGHNT and YENEEA. This CDR3 is 15 amino acids long. Trimming shortened V by 5 bases and J by 2 bases, and 15 bases separated the two germline ends. The CDR3 loop reads CASSDIWVPQETQYF. CDR3 DNA sequence: TGTGCCAGCAGCGATATCTGGGTCCCTCAAGAGACCCAGTACTTC.

A word on this clone: Other DNA sequences in the sample encode the same CDR3. This sequence joins TRBV19 and TRBJ1-2; possible D gene TRBD1, 5 bases. This CDR3 is built from 13 residues. Deletions cut 3 bases from V and 1 base from J, with 6 bases between. Germline V CDR1 and CDR2: LNHDA, SQIVND (reference sequence). The CDR3 nucleotides are TGTGCCAGTAGTATTCAGGGTAACTATGGCTACACCTTC. It yields the protein CASSIQGNYGYTF.

This chain joins TRBV29-1 and TRBJ2-5; D is undetermined. Trimming took 5 bases from V and 1 from J, leaving 8 bases between them. The germline V gene encodes CDR1 SQVTM and CDR2 ANQGSEA. The CDR3 runs 12 residues. CDR3 sequence reads: CSVSLVQETQYF. CDR3 in DNA: TGCAGCGTTTCGCTAGTCCAAGAGACCCAGTACTTC. The entire variable domain, with the rest obtained from reference TRBV29-1 and TRBJ2-5, is as follows: SAVISQKPSRDICQRGTSLTIQCQVDSQVTMMFWYRQQPGQSLTLIATANQGSEATYESGFVIDKFPISRPNLTFSTLTVSNMSPEDSSIYLCSVSLVQETQYFGPGTRLLVL.

The V and J genes are TRBV4-1 and TRBJ2-7; D remains ambiguous. The CDR3 extends over 11 amino acids. Germline V lookup: CDR1 MGHRA, CDR2 YSYEKL. The ends were cut back, 3 bases at V and 9 bases at J, with 9 bases in the middle. The CDR3 spells CASSQTGRQYF. CDR3 nucleotide sequence: TGCGCCAGCAGCCAGACCGGAAGGCAGTACTTC.

The chain recombines TRBV7-2 with TRBJ1-5, with D unclear. Trimming cost V 3 bases and J 14 bases, with 14 bases left between them. CDR3 size: 12 residues. Germline-derived CDR1 and CDR2 are SGHTA and FQGNSA. CDR3 DNA: TGTGCCAGCAGCTTGGGAGGGCCCCGCAAGCATTTT. Translation: CASSLGGPRKHF.

The chain uses TRBV19 and TRBJ1-1; TRBD1 is a possible D gene (5 bases). V lost 3 bases, J lost 3 bases, and 11 bases lay in between. CDR3 size: 14 residues. Germline V gene data show CDR1 as LNHDA and CDR2 as SQIVND (reference sequence). CDR3 in DNA: TGTGCCAGTAGTATGGTAGGGGCGTACACTGAAGCTTTCTTT. Protein: CASSMVGAYTEAFF.

The chain uses TRBV10-3 and TRBJ1-2, with a weak D call TRBD1 (6 bases). The germline gives CDR1 ENHRY, CDR2 SYGVKD. The CDR3 has 14 amino acids. Trimming removed 3 bases at V and 4 bases at J, with 12 bases between. CDR3 sequence (DNA): TGTGCCATCAGTGACGGGACAATGGTCTATGGCTACACCTTC. Its translation: CAISDGTMVYGYTF.

This chain uses TRBV20-1 with TRBJ2-5, with no clear D. This CDR3 is built from 11 residues. Trimming left V 6 bases short and J 0 bases short, with 5 bases between. CDR1 and CDR2 from the germline V gene are DFQATT and SNEGSKA (reference sequence). The CDR3 coding sequence is TGCAGTGCCCAGAACCAAGAGACCCAGTACTTC. It codes for CSAQNQETQYF.

The J gene is TRBJ2-1, the V gene TRBV19; 9 nucleotides agree with TRBD1. V dropped 6 bases and J dropped 7; count of bases not matched to a gene: 7. The CDR3 loop spans 14 amino acids. In germline, CDR1 is LNHDA, CDR2 SQIVND (reference sequence). CDR3 loop: CASSRDRVLNEQFF. In DNA, the CDR3 is TGTGCCAGTAGCCGGGACAGGGTGTTGAATGAGCAGTTCTTC.

The V call is TRBV7-5, the J call TRBJ2-7. TRBV7-5 is a pseudogene segment. The CDR3 has 11 amino acids. This CDR3 reads CARSFSYEQYF. CDR3 sequence (DNA): TGTGCCAGAAGCTTCTCCTACGAGCAGTACTTC.

The V gene is TRBV6-6, the J gene TRBJ1-5; TRBD1 is a possible D gene (5 bases). Looked up from germline, CDR1 is MNHNY and CDR2 is SVGAGI (reference sequence). This CDR3 comprises 14 residues. Trimming stripped 5 bases from V and 4 bases from J, with 12 bases between. The CDR3 coding sequence is TGTGCCAGCAGTCCGGCTAAGGGGAATCAGCCCCAGCATTTT. Residues: CASSPAKGNQPQHF.

The J gene is TRBJ1-2, the V gene TRBV7-9, with a possible D match to TRBD1 (5 bases). The CDR3 is made up of 16 amino acids. V lost 1 base and J 4 bases, leaving 16 bases between the germline ends. Germline V gene sequence: CDR1 SEHNR, CDR2 FQNEAQ (reference sequence). CDR3 DNA sequence: TGTGCCAGCAGCTTAGTCCGGGACCGGACTTTCTATGGCTACACCTTC. It encodes CASSLVRDRTFYGYTF.

This sequence joins TRBV19 and TRBJ1-6, with 7 bases fitting TRBD1. Germline values: CDR1 LNHDA, CDR2 SQIVND (reference sequence). Germline trimming cut 4 bases from V and 8 bases from J; bases unmatched to any gene: 8. This CDR3 is built from 15 residues. The DNA for the CDR3 is TGTGCCAGTAGTAATACAGGGGTGTGGGATTCACCCCTCCACTTT. This codes for CASSNTGVWDSPLHF.

V gene TRBV11-3 combines with J gene TRBJ2-3; 10 positions match TRBD2. Trimming cost V 5 bases and J 0 bases; bases outside gene matches: 11. Germline V CDR1 and CDR2: SGHNT, YENEEA. The CDR3 length is 18 residues. The CDR3 spells CASSRGRASGGSTDTQYF. For the CDR3, the DNA is TGTGCCAGCAGCCGCGGGAGGGCTAGCGGGGGAAGCACAGATACGCAGTATTTT.

This clone appeared a few times. This chain joins TRBV23-1 and TRBJ2-7; D remains ambiguous. TRBV23-1 qualifies as an ORF whose function is uncertain. With 4 bases removed from V and 12 bases from J, the gap between germline ends came to 10 bases. The CDR3 spans 10 residues. CDR3 bases: TGCGCCAGCAGTCGCACGTTCGGGTACGTC. Encoded protein: CASSRTFGYV.

The gene calls are TRBV19 and TRBJ2-2, with D possibly TRBD1 on 5 matching bases. The V end lost 9 bases, the J end lost 1 base, and 12 bases lay between the germline ends. This CDR3 has 14 residues. Germline V gene lookup returns CDR1 LNHDA and CDR2 SQIVND (reference sequence). CDR3 residues: CASVDTKNTGELFF. The CDR3 nucleotides read TGTGCCAGCGTGGACACGAAGAACACCGGGGAGCTGTTTTTT.